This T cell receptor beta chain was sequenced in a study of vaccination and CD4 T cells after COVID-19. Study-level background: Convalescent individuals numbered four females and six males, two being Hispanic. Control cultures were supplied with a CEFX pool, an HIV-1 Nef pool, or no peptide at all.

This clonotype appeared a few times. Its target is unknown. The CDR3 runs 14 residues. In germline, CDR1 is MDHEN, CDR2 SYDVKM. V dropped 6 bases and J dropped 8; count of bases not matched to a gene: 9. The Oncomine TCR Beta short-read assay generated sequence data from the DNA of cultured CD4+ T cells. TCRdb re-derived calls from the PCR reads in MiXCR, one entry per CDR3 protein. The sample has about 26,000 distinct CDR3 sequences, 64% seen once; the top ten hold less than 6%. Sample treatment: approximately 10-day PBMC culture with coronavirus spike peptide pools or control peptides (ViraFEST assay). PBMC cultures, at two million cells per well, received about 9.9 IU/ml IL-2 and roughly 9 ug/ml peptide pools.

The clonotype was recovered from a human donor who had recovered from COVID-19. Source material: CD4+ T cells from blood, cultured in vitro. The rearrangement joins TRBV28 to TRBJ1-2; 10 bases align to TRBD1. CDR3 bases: TGTGCCAGCAGAGCGCCGGGACAGGGGAGGGGCTACACCTTC. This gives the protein CASRAPGQGRGYTF.